This TCR beta chain comes out of a study of circulating CD8 cells and anti-PD-1 response in melanoma. Each library started from around 14 ng of total RNA using the QIAseq Immune Repertoire TCR panel. TCRdb analysed the reads with MiXCR anew, one entry per CDR3 protein. The table shows roughly 460 distinct CDR3 sequences, with approximately 16% occurring only once. From live CD3+CD8+TCRalphabeta+ cells, four PD-1 and/or TIGIT subsets were sorted. The sample was CD8+ T cells from PBMCs, taken at baseline or after one month of anti-PD-1 therapy (not recorded which). The receptors stem from a human donor with melanoma. The donor label of this sample is uncertain. Some clones in this sample may be carry-over from other donors' samples.

This chain joins TRBV6-6 and TRBJ2-7; 8 nucleotides align to TRBD1. With V trimmed by 6 bases and J by 5 bases, 3 bases remained unmatched. The CDR3 length is 12 residues. Per the germline V gene, CDR1 is MNHNY and CDR2 is SVGAGI (reference sequence). CDR3 nucleotides: TGTGCCAGCAGCGGACAGGGCCACGAGCAGTACTTC. As protein: CASSGQGHEQYF.